In this sample, the clone carrying this T cell receptor (beta chain) turned up many times. Antigen specificity is unknown. This record belongs to a study of regulatory T cells in long-lasting Graves disease. Study-wide results and limits: The study found persistent patients shared more public clonotypes (fewer than 3,000) than new patients (about 880).

iRepertoire HTBI primers and Arm-PCR of CDR3 regions built TCR beta libraries. MiXCR, run by TCRdb on the multiplex PCR reads, gives a single entry per CDR3 protein. Here the sample spans approximately 400,000 distinct CDR3 sequences, approximately 15% being singletons. The time point is: newly diagnosed GD, antithyroid drugs for less than 3 months. RNA from PBMCs was the source of the TCR library. The data were also submitted as part of a second study, on T cells in Graves' hyperthyroidism and ophthalmopathy. That report notes: The TCR CDR3 first-round RT-PCR relied on the HTBI primer set.

The clonotype comes from a woman younger than 45 with Graves disease. Sequenced here: peripheral blood mononuclear cells (PBMCs), sampled at new diagnosis, from a patient treated with antithyroid drugs.

CDR3 nucleotide sequence: TGTGCCAGCAGCTTGGGGGTGTTCTACAATGAGCAGTTCTTC. Translated, it gives CASSLGVFYNEQFF. V gene TRBV7-9 combines with J gene TRBJ2-1, with D perhaps matching TRBD1 or TRBD2 (5 bases each). CDR3 size: 14 residues. V gave up 3 bases and J gave up 3 bases, with 9 bases separating them. Germline CDR1 reads SEHNR; CDR2 reads FQNEAQ (reference sequence).